This TCR beta chain was captured by sequencing in a study of OX40 agonist ivuxolimab in advanced cancers. Study summary: Partial responses were achieved by three patients: one hepatocellular carcinoma, two cutaneous melanoma.

This CDR3 is built from 15 residues. The ends were cut back, 4 bases at V and 0 bases at J, with 13 bases in the middle. The germline V gene has CDR1 SGHDT and CDR2 YYEEEE. TCRdb keeps only in-frame clones here, not all; method: immunoSEQ multiplex PCR. Of approximately 84,000 clones listed, approximately 94% are singletons. Concerning this clone: Its antigen is unidentified.

Study-wide points: Individuals who were partial responders at 0.1-3.0 mg/kg had clonal expansion that ranked among the lowest. CD8+ T cells showed, on average, more clonal expansion than CD4+ cells.

The origin of this receptor is an adult with an advanced solid tumor such as melanoma, head and neck, liver or kidney cancer. This chain connects TRBV5-6 to TRBJ1-1; TRBD1 might be the D (5 bases). This material consisted of CD4+ or CD8+ T cells sorted from blood, taken in a trial of the OX40 agonist ivuxolimab. The CDR3 is CASSPPGAVNTEAFF. DNA of the CDR3: TGTGCCAGCAGCCCTCCCGGGGCGGTGAACACTGAAGCTTTCTTT.